Described below is a single T cell receptor beta chain sequence and its context. Antigen specificity is unknown. This record belongs to a study of CXCR3-negative and CXCR3-positive naive CD8 T cells. This CDR3 region has 16 residues. Germline values: CDR1 DFQATT, CDR2 SNEGSKA (reference sequence). The method, 5' RACE with UMI labels, was used to prepare the TRB cDNA libraries. TCRdb re-called the 5' RACE reads; one entry per CDR3 protein, DNA not given. The sample table includes under 150,000 distinct CDR3 sequences. Study-wide results and limits: In CXCR3-positive naive cells, the TRB CDR3s were more hydrophobic than in CXCR3-negative naive cells.

V is TRBV20-1 and J is TRBJ2-3; there is no DNA to check the TCRdb D call of TRBD2. The source material was naive CXCR3+ CD8+ T cells from blood. Subset in this sample: CD45RO-CCR7+CD27+CD95- naive CD8+ T cells expressing CXCR3 (TNR3+). This receptor was identified in a human donor in good health. Some clones in this sample may be carry-over from other donors' samples. The CDR3: CSASRTSGGPRDTQYF.